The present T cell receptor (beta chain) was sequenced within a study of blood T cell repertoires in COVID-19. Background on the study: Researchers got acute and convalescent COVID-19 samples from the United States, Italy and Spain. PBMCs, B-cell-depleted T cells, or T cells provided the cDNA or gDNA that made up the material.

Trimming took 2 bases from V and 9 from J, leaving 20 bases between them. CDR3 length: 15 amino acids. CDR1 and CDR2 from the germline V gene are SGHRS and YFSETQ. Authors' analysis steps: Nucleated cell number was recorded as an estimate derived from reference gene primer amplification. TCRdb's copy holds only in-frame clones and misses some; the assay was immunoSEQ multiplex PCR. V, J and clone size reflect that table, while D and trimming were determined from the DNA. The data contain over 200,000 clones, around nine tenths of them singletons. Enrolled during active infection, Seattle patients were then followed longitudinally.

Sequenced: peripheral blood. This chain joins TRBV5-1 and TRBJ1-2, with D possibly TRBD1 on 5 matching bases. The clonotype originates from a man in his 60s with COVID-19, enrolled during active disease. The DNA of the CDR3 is TGCGCCAGCAGCTTAAACCGGGACGGTGGGACTCGCTACACCTTC. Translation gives CASSLNRDGGTRYTF.